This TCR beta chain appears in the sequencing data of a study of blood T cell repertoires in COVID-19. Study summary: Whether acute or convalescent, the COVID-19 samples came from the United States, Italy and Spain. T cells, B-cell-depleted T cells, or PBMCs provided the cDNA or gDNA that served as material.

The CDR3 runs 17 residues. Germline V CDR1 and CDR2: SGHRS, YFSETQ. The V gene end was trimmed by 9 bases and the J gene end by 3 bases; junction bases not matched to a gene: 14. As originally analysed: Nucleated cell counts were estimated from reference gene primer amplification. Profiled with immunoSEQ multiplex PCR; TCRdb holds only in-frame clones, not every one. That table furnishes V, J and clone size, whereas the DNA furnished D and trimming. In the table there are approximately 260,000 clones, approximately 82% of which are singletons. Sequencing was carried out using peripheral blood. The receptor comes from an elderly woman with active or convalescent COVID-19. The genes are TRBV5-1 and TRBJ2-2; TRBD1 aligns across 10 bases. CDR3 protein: CATAPGQGTSDTGELFF. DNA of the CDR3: TGCGCCACCGCCCCGGGACAGGGGACCTCGGACACCGGGGAGCTGTTTTTT.